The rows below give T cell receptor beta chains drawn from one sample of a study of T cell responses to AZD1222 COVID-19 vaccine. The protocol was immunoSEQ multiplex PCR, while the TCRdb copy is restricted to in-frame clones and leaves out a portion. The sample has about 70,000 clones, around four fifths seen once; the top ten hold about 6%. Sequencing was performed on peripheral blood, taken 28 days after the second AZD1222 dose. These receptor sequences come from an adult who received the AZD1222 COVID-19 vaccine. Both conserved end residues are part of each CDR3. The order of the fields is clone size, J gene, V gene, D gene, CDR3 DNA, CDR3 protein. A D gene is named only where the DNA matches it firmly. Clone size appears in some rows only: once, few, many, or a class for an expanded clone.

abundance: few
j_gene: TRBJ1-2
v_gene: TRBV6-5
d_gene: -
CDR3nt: TGTGCCAGCAGTTACTCCGTGTCAGGAGGTTATGGCTACACCTTC
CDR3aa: CASSYSVSGGYGYTF

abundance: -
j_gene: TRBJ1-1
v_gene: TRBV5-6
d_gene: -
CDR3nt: TGTGCCAGCAGCTCGTCCGGGCGGGGAGGGGCTGAAGCTTTCTTT
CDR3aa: CASSSSGRGGAEAFF

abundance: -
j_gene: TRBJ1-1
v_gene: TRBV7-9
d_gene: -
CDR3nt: TGTGCCAGCAGCTTTCAGGTCCTGAGGAACACTGAAGCTTTCTTT
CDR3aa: CASSFQVLRNTEAFF

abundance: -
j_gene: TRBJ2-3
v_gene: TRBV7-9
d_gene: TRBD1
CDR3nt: TGTGCCAGCAGTTCCGGGACAGTGAGCAGATCGACAGATACGCAGTATTTT
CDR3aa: CASSSGTVSRSTDTQYF

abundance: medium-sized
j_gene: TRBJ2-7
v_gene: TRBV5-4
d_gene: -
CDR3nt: TGTGCCAGCAGCTCCCTTACTACGCCGGGGCAGTACTTC
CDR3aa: CASSSLTTPGQYF

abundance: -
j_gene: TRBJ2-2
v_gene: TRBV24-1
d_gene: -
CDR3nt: TGTGCCACCAGGCTAGGGGAAACCGGGGAGCTGTTTTTT
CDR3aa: CATRLGETGELFF

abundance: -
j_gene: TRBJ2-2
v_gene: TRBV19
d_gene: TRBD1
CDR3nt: TGTGCCACCTCCCCAGGACAGGCAGTCGGGGAGCTGTTTTTT
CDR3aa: CATSPGQAVGELFF

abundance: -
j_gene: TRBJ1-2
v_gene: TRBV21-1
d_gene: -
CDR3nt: TGTGCCAGCAGCAAAGCGGGGGAGGGAATAGCTAACTATGGCTACACCTTC
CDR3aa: CASSKAGEGIANYGYTF

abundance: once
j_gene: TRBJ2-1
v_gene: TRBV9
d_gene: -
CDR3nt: TGTGCCAGCAGCGCGGGACACAGGATGGGGTACAATGAGCAGTTCTTC
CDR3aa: CASSAGHRMGYNEQFF

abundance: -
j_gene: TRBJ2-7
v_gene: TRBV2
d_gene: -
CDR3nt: TGTGCCAGCAGTGACAGGTTTAGCTCCTACGAGCAGTACTTC
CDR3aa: CASSDRFSSYEQYF

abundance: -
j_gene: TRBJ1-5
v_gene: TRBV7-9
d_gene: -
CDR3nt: TGTGCCAGCAGCTTCCAATCTGATGGGAATCAGCCCCAGCATTTT
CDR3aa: CASSFQSDGNQPQHF

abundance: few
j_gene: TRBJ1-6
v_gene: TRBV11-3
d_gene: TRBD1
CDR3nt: TGTGCCAGCAGCTTAGCAGGGGGAAATTCACCCCTCCACTTT
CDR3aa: CASSLAGGNSPLHF